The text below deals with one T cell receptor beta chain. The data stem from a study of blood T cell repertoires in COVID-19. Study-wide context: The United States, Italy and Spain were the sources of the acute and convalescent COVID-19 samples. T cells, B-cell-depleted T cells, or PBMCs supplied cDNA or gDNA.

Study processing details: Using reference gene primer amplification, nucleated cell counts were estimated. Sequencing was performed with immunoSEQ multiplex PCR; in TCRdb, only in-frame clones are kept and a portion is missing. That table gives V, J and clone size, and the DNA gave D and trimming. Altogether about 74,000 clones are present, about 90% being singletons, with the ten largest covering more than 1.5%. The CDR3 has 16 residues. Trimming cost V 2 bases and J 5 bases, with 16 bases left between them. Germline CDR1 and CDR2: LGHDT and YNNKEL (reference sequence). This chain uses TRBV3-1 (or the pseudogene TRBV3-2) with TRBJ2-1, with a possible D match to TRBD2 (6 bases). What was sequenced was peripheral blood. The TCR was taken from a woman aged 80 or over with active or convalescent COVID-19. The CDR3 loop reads CASSQRWRGADNEQFF. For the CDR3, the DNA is TGTGCCAGCAGCCAACGGTGGAGGGGTGCGGACAATGAGCAGTTCTTC.